The 5 T cell receptor beta chains below were found in one sample sequenced in a study of blood T cell repertoires in COVID-19. This table comes from immunoSEQ multiplex PCR, and its TCRdb copy is limited to in-frame clones, with some not included. The data contain 150,000 to 200,000 clones, 80% of them singletons. The material sequenced was PBMCs or T cells enriched from blood (not recorded which). Every receptor here comes from a man aged 40-49 years who had recovered from COVID-19.

CDR3 in amino acids: CASVRGGGTTDTQYF. In DNA, the CDR3 is TGTGCCAGCGTTAGAGGCGGGGGGACCACAGATACGCAGTATTTT. This chain joins TRBV19 and TRBJ2-3; 8 bases are a match to TRBD2. CDR3 length: 15 amino acids. V dropped 9 bases and J dropped 2; count of bases not matched to a gene: 10. Germline values: CDR1 LNHDA, CDR2 SQIVND (reference sequence).

The chain uses TRBV19 and TRBJ2-3, with TRBD2 as a possible D gene (6 bases). Germline values: CDR1 LNHDA, CDR2 SQIVND (reference sequence). The CDR3 totals 16 residues. With 4 bases removed from V and 3 bases from J, the gap between germline ends came to 17 bases. As DNA, the CDR3 is TGTGCCAGTAGTACGTCGACACTGCGGGGTACAGATACGCAGTATTTT. This sequence encodes CASSTSTLRGTDTQYF.

V is TRBV5-1 and J is TRBJ2-3, with a tentative D call TRBD2 (5 bases). Germline values: CDR1 SGHRS, CDR2 YFSETQ. The CDR3 covers 16 residues. The V end lost 4 bases, the J end lost 2 bases, and 17 bases lay between the germline ends. CDR3 sequence: CASSGLRGQVTDTQYF. CDR3 coding DNA: TGCGCCAGCAGCGGGCTAAGAGGGCAAGTCACAGATACGCAGTATTTT. The complete variable domain, with remaining parts taken from reference TRBV5-1 and TRBJ2-3, reads KAGVTQTPRYLIKTRGQQVTLSCSPISGHRSVSWYQQTPGQGLQFLFEYFSETQRNKGNFPGRFSGRQFSNSRSEMNVSTLELGDSALYLCASSGLRGQVTDTQYFGPGTRLTVL.

The V and J genes are TRBV14 and TRBJ1-1, with a tentative D call TRBD1 (5 bases). This CDR3 comprises 15 residues. CDR1 and CDR2 (germline): SGHDN, FVKESK. Trimming cost V 1 base and J 11 bases, with 20 bases left between them. The CDR3 sequence: CASSQVFGASREAFF. CDR3 coding DNA: TGTGCCAGCAGCCAAGTATTTGGGGCGAGTCGTGAGGCTTTCTTT.

This clone occurred many times. The CDR3 sequence is CASRGQGDNQPQHF. DNA for the CDR3: TGTGCCAGCCGTGGACAGGGCGATAATCAGCCCCAGCATTTT. This rearrangement joins TRBV25-1 to TRBJ1-5, with TRBD1 identical over 8 bases. This CDR3 region has 14 residues. The germline CDR1 and CDR2 sequences are MGHDK and SYGVNS. The V and J ends lost 8 bases and 4 bases, in that order; junction bases with no gene match: 7. The full variable domain, rest sourced from reference TRBV25-1 and TRBJ1-5, is EADIYQTPRYLVIGTGKKITLECSQTMGHDKMYWYQQDPGMELHLIHYSYGVNSTEKGDLSSESTVSRIRTEHFPLTLESARPSHTSQYLCASRGQGDNQPQHFGDGTRLSIL.